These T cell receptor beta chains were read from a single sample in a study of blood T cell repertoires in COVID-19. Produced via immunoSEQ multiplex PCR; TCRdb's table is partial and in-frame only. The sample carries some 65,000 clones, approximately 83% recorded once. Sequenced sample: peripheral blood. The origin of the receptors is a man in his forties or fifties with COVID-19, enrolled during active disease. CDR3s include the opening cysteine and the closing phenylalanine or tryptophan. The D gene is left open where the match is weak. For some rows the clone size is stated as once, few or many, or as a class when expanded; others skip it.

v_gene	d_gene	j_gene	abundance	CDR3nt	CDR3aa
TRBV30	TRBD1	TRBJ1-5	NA	TGTGCCTGGAGCCCGGGACAGGGCGGCAATCAGCCCCAGCATTTT	CAWSPGQGGNQPQHF
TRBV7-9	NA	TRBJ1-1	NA	TGTGCCAGCAGCTTAGTAGGAGGGCGAGGAAGGGGAACTGAAGCTTTCTTT	CASSLVGGRGRGTEAFF
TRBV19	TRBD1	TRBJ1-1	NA	TGTGCCAGCAGTGACAGGGTGGGAACTGAAGCTTTCTTT	CASSDRVGTEAFF
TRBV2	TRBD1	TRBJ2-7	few	TGTGCCAGCACTGACCAGGGGGTATACGAGCAGTACTTC	CASTDQGVYEQYF
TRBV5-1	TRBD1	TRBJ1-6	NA	TGCGCCAGCGACAGGGGTGAAGAAAATTCACCCCTCCACTTT	CASDRGEENSPLHF
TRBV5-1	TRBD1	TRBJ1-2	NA	TGCGCCAGCAGCTATCCGGGACAGACATATGGCTACACCTTC	CASSYPGQTYGYTF
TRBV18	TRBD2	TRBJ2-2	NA	TGTGCCAGCATACCGACAGCGGGGGCCACCGGGGAGCTGTTTTTT	CASIPTAGATGELFF
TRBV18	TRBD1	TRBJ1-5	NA	TGTGCCAGCTCACCACAGGGGGCTCGGGATCAGCCCCAGCATTTT	CASSPQGARDQPQHF
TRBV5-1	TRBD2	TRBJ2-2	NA	TGCGCCAGCAGCTTGGCAGCGGGGGGGCCGAACACCGGGGAGCTGTTTTTT	CASSLAAGGPNTGELFF
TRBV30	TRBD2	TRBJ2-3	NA	TGTGCCTGGGCGAGGGGACTAGCCCCAGATACGCAGTATTTT	CAWARGLAPDTQYF
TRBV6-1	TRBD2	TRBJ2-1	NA	TGTGCCAGCAGTGAACGAACGGGGGGTTTTGATGAGCAGTTCTTC	CASSERTGGFDEQFF
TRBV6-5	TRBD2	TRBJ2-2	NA	TGTGCCAGCAGTTACTTCGGGACTACTAACACCGGGGAGCTGTTTTTT	CASSYFGTTNTGELFF
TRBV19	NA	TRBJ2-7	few	TGTGCCAGTAGTATCTCTGGTGTTCGGACTGACGGCGGGCAGTACTTC	CASSISGVRTDGGQYF
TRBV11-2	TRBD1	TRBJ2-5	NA	TGTGCCAGCACTCAGCGGTCCTTAAGACAGGGTTTAGGAGAGACCCAGTACTTC	CASTQRSLRQGLGETQYF
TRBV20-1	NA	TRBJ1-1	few	TGCAGTGCTCAGGCGGAAGCTTTCTTT	CSAQAEAFF
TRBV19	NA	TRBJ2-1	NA	TGTGCCAGTAACTTGAGGGGGCGGGGACACAATGAGCAGTTCTTC	CASNLRGRGHNEQFF
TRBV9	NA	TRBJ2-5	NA	TGTGCCAGCAGCGTAGGGACAGAGGGATCGGAGACCCAGTACTTC	CASSVGTEGSETQYF
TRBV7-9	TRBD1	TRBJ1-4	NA	TGTGCCAGCAGCTTAGGGTGGACAGGGGGCGATACAACTAATGAAAAACTGTTTTTT	CASSLGWTGGDTTNEKLFF
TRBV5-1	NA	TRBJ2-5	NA	TGCGCCAGCAACCAAGAGACAGCATCGATAGGTGGACAGTACTTC	CASNQETASIGGQYF
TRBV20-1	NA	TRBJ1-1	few	TGCAGTGCCCAGAGGTACACTGAAGCTTTCTTT	CSAQRYTEAFF
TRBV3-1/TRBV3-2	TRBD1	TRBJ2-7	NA	TGTGCCAGCAGTCGGACAGGGGGCGAATACGAGCAGTACTTC	CASSRTGGEYEQYF
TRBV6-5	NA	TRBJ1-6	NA	TGTGCCAGCATCTCCCCACTAGCTATCGTACCCCTCCACTTT	CASISPLAIVPLHF
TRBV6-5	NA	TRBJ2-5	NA	TGTGCCAGCAGTTACTCAGGCGGGACAGAGACCCAGTACTTC	CASSYSGGTETQYF
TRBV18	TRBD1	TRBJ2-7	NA	TGTGCCAGCTCACCACACGACGGACAGGGTACCGAGCAGTACTTC	CASSPHDGQGTEQYF
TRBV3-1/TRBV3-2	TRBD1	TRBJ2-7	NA	TGTGCCAGCAGTCGCCCGGGACAGCAGGTCTACGAGCAGTACTTC	CASSRPGQQVYEQYF
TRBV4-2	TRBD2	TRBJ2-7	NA	TGTGCCAGCAGCCAAGATCTTCTAGCGGGGGGGCTGGGCGAGCAGTACTTC	CASSQDLLAGGLGEQYF
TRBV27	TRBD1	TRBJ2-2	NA	TGTGCCAGCAGTCGGGACAGGGGCGACACCGGGGAGCTGTTTTTT	CASSRDRGDTGELFF
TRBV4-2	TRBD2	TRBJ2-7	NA	TGTGCCAGCAGCCATCCGGCGGGCGGGGGGTTATACGAGCAGTACTTC	CASSHPAGGGLYEQYF
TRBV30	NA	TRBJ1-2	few	TGTGCCTGGAGTGGGACGGGACTTAACTATGGCTACACCTTC	CAWSGTGLNYGYTF
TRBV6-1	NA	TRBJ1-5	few	TGTGCCAGCAGTGCGAACCGCAGGTTTAGCAATCAGCCCCAGCATTTT	CASSANRRFSNQPQHF
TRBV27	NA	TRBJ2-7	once	TGTGCCAGCAGTACCCAGGGTGTGAGTAGTTACGAGCAGTACTTC	CASSTQGVSSYEQYF
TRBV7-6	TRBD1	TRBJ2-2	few	TGTGCCAGCAGCTTAGCAACAGGGGCGAACACCGGGGAGCTGTTTTTT	CASSLATGANTGELFF
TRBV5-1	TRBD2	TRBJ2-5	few	TGCGCCAGCAGTCACGGGACTAGCGGACAAGAGACCCAGTACTTC	CASSHGTSGQETQYF
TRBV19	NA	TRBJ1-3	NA	TGTGCCAGTAGAATAACCGGACTGAGCTCTGGAAACACCATATATTTT	CASRITGLSSGNTIYF
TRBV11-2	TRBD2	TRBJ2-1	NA	TGTGCCAGCAGCTTAACGGGGGGGCCTAATGAGCAGTTCTTC	CASSLTGGPNEQFF
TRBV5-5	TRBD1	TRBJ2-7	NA	TGTGCCAGCAGCCCGGGACAGGGCTCCTACGAGCAGTACTTC	CASSPGQGSYEQYF
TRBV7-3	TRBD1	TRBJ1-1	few	TGTGCCAGCAGCTCGGGGACAGGGGCTTACACTGAAGCTTTCTTT	CASSSGTGAYTEAFF
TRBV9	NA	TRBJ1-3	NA	TGTGCCAGCAGCGTAGCTAGCTCTGGAAACACCATATATTTT	CASSVASSGNTIYF
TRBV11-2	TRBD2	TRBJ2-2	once	TGTGCCAGCAGCTTGGGACTAGCGGGGATTGCCGGGGAGCTGTTTTTT	CASSLGLAGIAGELFF
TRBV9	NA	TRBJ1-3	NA	TGTGCCAGCAGCGTAGATCGGGACACCATATATTTT	CASSVDRDTIYF
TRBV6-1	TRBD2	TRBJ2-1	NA	TGTGCCAGCAGTGAATGGGAGCGGGGGGCGTCCTACAATGAGCAGTTCTTC	CASSEWERGASYNEQFF
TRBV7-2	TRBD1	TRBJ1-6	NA	TGTGCCAGCAGCCCCGGGACAGGGGGCCAAGGGTCACCCCTCCACTTT	CASSPGTGGQGSPLHF
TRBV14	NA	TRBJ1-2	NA	TGTGCCAGCAGCCAAGATCTCGGGGTTGGTGGCTACACCTTC	CASSQDLGVGGYTF
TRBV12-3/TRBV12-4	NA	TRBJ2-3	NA	TGTGCCAGCAGTCCGCCCCCGGGTACGCAGTATTTT	CASSPPPGTQYF
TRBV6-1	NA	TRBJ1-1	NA	TGTGCCAGCAGTGAACGGGGAGGCACTGAAGCTTTCTTT	CASSERGGTEAFF
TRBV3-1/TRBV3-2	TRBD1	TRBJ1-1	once	TGTGCCAGCAGCCAAGATCGACAGGGACGTGAAGCTTTCTTT	CASSQDRQGREAFF
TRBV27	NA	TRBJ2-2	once	TGTGCCAGCCGGCCCGGGGCCGGGGAGCTGTTTTTT	CASRPGAGELFF
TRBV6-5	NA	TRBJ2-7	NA	TGTGCCAGCACCCTACAGGGGACTCTCTACGAGCAGTACTTC	CASTLQGTLYEQYF
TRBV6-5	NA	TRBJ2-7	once	TGTGCCAGCAGTTGGTCGGGGGGCGCCTACGAGCAGTACTTC	CASSWSGGAYEQYF